The 20 T cell receptor beta chains reported below all come from one sample, sequenced in a study of blood T cell repertoires in COVID-19 (dated by TCRdb to between 2020 and 2021). Library preparation used the immunoSEQ multiplex PCR assay. The table was pulled from immuneACCESS by TCRdb, which kept in-frame rearrangements only. Such tables lose some clones; where checked, under half of the loss comes from unresolved V genes, and the rest has no known cause. This sample holds some 200,000 clones; about 81% were observed only once. Of the sample, approximately 5.2% falls within the top ten clones. The sequencing input was peripheral blood. All receptors derive from a woman aged 70 to 79 with COVID-19, enrolled during active disease.

The CDR3 loop reads CASSSGSYSPLHF. CDR3 DNA: TGTGCCAGCAGCTCGGGGTCGTATTCACCCCTCCACTTT. The chain employs TRBV11-3 and TRBJ1-6; D gene ambiguous. Germline V CDR1 and CDR2: SGHNT, YENEEA. V shed 4 bases and J shed 8 bases, with 9 bases lying between them. The length of the CDR3 is 13 residues.

This clone was seen only once. The chain joins TRBV3-1 (or the pseudogene TRBV3-2) to TRBJ1-2, with 9 bases identical to TRBD1. This CDR3 comprises 17 residues. Germline loops: CDR1 LGHDT, CDR2 YNNKEL (reference sequence). After removal of 2 bases from V and 0 bases from J, the junction contained 7 bases not matched to a gene. CDR3 sequence reads: CASSQMDRGKPNYGYTF. The CDR3 region has the DNA TGTGCCAGCAGCCAAATGGACAGGGGAAAACCTAACTATGGCTACACCTTC.

This chain joins TRBV9 and TRBJ2-5, with D tentatively TRBD2 (6 bases). V was shortened by 0 bases and J by 4 bases, with 7 bases between the two germline ends. From germline, CDR1 is SGDLS and CDR2 YYNGEE. The CDR3 is 13 amino acids. CDR3: CASSVAGVETQYF. CDR3 nucleotide sequence: TGTGCCAGCAGCGTAGCGGGAGTAGAGACCCAGTACTTC.

The chain combines TRBV12-3 or TRBV12-4 with TRBJ1-6, with TRBD1 as a possible D gene (6 bases). The CDR3 sequence is 13 residues long. V gave up 6 bases and J gave up 8 bases, with 11 bases separating them. CDR3: CASSPDRYSPLHF. DNA for the CDR3: TGTGCCAGCAGCCCGGACAGATATTCACCCCTCCACTTT.

V and J are TRBV27 and TRBJ2-5; possibly TRBD2 for D (5 bases). The end of the DNA aligns better with TRBJ2-7, so the J call may be wrong. Germline V lookup: CDR1 MNHEY, CDR2 SMNVEV (reference sequence). The CDR3 covers 14 residues. The DNA of the CDR3 is TGTGCCAGCAGTTTTGGGTCGGGATGGAACGAGCAGTACTTC. Encoded protein: CASSFGSGWNEQYF.

The chain joins TRBV5-5 to TRBJ2-1; the match to TRBD2 covers 7 bases. Per germline, CDR1 SGHKS and CDR2 YYEKEE (reference sequence). The CDR3 runs 15 residues. Trimming took 0 bases from V and 4 from J; bases not matched to a gene: 4. This chain's CDR3 is CASSLEASGYNEQFF. CDR3 DNA sequence: TGTGCCAGCAGCTTGGAGGCTAGCGGATACAATGAGCAGTTCTTC.

The rearrangement links TRBV6-5 to TRBJ1-4; weak D call: TRBD1 (5 bases). With 7 bases removed from V and 4 bases from J, the gap between germline ends came to 16 bases. Germline loops: CDR1 MNHEY, CDR2 SVGAGI. The CDR3 is 15 amino acids. In DNA, the CDR3 is TGTGCCAGCAACTTACTTGACAGATTTAATGAAAAACTGTTTTTT. As protein: CASNLLDRFNEKLFF.

J is TRBJ1-5 and V is TRBV6-1, with 9 bases identical to TRBD1. Germline-derived CDR1 and CDR2 are MNHNS and SASEGT. The CDR3 covers 17 residues. V lost 4 bases, J lost 3 bases, and 10 bases stayed unmatched. The CDR3 region has the DNA TGTGCCAGCAGTGGAAGTATCGGACAGGGGACCAATCAGCCCCAGCATTTT. Translated, it gives CASSGSIGQGTNQPQHF.

V usage is TRBV18 and J usage is TRBJ2-3; TRBD1 might be the D (5 bases). V lost 6 bases and J lost 4, with 14 bases in between. Germline V gives CDR1 KGHSH, CDR2 LQKENI. The CDR3 is made up of 14 amino acids. The CDR3 coding sequence is TGTGCCAGCTCCCCGACACAGGCTTCAGATACGCAGTATTTT. This sequence encodes CASSPTQASDTQYF. Using reference TRBV18 and TRBJ2-3 for the parts outside the CDR3, the full variable domain is NAGVMQNPRHLVRRRGQEARLRCSPMKGHSHVYWYRQLPEEGLKFMVYLQKENIIDESGMPKERFSAEFPKEGPSILRIQQVVRGDSAAYFCASSPTQASDTQYFGPGTRLTVL.

The chain combines TRBV30 with TRBJ1-2; TRBD1 is a possible D gene (5 bases). Trimming removed 5 bases at V and 7 bases at J, with 17 bases between. Germline V gene sequence: CDR1 GTSNPN, CDR2 SVGIG (reference sequence). This CDR3 is 13 amino acids long. This CDR3 reads CAWARGEVRGYTF. CDR3 DNA sequence: TGTGCCTGGGCCCGGGGGGAGGTACGTGGCTACACCTTC. Complete variable domain (other parts from reference TRBV30 and TRBJ1-2): SQTIHQWPATLVQPVGSPLSLECTVEGTSNPNLYWYRQAAGRGLQLLFYSVGIGQISSEVPQNLSASRPQDRQFILSSKKLLLSDSGFYLCAWARGEVRGYTFGSGTRLTVV.

The chain joins TRBV18 to TRBJ1-1; D possibly corresponds to TRBD1 (5 bases). This CDR3 region has 15 residues. Trimming took off 1 base at V and 0 bases at J, with 9 bases between the two ends. In germline, CDR1 is KGHSH, CDR2 LQKENI. As DNA, the CDR3 is TGTGCCAGCTCACCACGGGGGGACCTGAACACTGAAGCTTTCTTT. This codes for CASSPRGDLNTEAFF.

V and J are TRBV6-5 and TRBJ2-1; 11 nucleotides agree with TRBD2. The CDR3 runs to 15 residues. V lost 7 bases, J lost 4 bases, and 6 bases stayed unmatched. The germline CDR1 and CDR2 sequences are MNHEY and SVGAGI. CDR3: CASTPGLAEYNEQFF. The CDR3 DNA is TGTGCCAGCACCCCGGGACTAGCGGAGTACAATGAGCAGTTCTTC.

This CDR3 is CSVTTGTDTQYF. CDR3 nucleotide sequence: TGCAGCGTTACGACTGGAACAGATACGCAGTATTTT. The J gene is TRBJ2-3, the V gene TRBV29-1; no clear D. Germline V gene sequence: CDR1 SQVTM, CDR2 ANQGSEA. The CDR3 is 12 residues long. Trimming shortened V by 5 bases and J by 3 bases, and 9 bases separated the two germline ends.

This clone occurred once. The chain joins TRBV18 to TRBJ2-1; D is possibly TRBD2 (5 bases). There are 15 residues in the CDR3. Germline CDR1 reads KGHSH; CDR2 reads LQKENI. The germline V and J ends were trimmed by 2 bases and 0 bases, with 8 bases remaining between them. CDR3 coding DNA: TGTGCCAGCTCACCAGGAGGAGACTCCTACAATGAGCAGTTCTTC. Translating gives CASSPGGDSYNEQFF.

The chain couples TRBV9 to TRBJ2-1, with D tentatively TRBD2 (6 bases). V gave up 4 bases and J gave up 0 bases, with 17 bases separating them. CDR3 length equals 17 residues. The germline V gene has CDR1 SGDLS and CDR2 YYNGEE. Written as DNA, the CDR3 is TGTGCCAGCAGCTCTCAAGGACGGGGGAGCTCCTACAATGAGCAGTTCTTC. This translates into CASSSQGRGSSYNEQFF.

Worth noting for this clone: Other nucleotide sequences in the sample specify the same CDR3. J is TRBJ1-2 and V is TRBV5-1; D remains ambiguous. CDR3 length: 14 amino acids. The ends were cut back, 2 bases at V and 4 bases at J, with 12 bases in the middle. Germline V gene lookup returns CDR1 SGHRS and CDR2 YFSETQ. CDR3 DNA: TGCGCCAGCAGCTTAGGAGGGCTAGGCTATGGCTACACCTTC. This codes for CASSLGGLGYGYTF.

DNA for the CDR3: TGCGCCAGCACCGCCGCGGGACCCCCTGTCTCCTACGAGCAGTACTTC. Protein sequence: CASTAAGPPVSYEQYF. The chain carries TRBV5-1 and TRBJ2-7, with TRBD2 as a possible D gene (6 bases). Germline-derived CDR1 and CDR2 are SGHRS and YFSETQ. The length of the CDR3 is 16 residues. V was shortened by 6 bases and J by 0 bases, with 19 bases between the two germline ends.

This rearrangement joins TRBV4-3 to TRBJ1-5; a possible D gene is TRBD1 (5 bases). Germline CDR1 reads LGHNA; CDR2 reads YSLEER. The CDR3 has 13 residues. Between the trimmed V and J ends, which lost 5 bases and 5 bases, there was a span of 10 bases. CDR3 region: CASSSGLDQPQHF. In DNA, the CDR3 is TGCGCCAGCAGCTCAGGGCTTGATCAGCCCCAGCATTTT.

The chain is built from TRBV9 and TRBJ1-6; 9 bases line up with TRBD1. Per germline, CDR1 SGDLS and CDR2 YYNGEE. The CDR3 has 14 amino acids. The ends lost 5 bases at V and 7 bases at J; junction bases unmatched: 4. CDR3 sequence: CASRGQGENSPLHF. The CDR3 bases are TGTGCCAGCAGGGGACAGGGCGAAAATTCACCCCTCCACTTT. Combining the CDR3 with reference TRBV9 and TRBJ1-6 gives the whole variable domain DSGVTQTPKHLITATGQRVTLRCSPRSGDLSVYWYQQSLDQGLQFLIQYYNGEERAKGNILERFSAQQFPDLHSELNLSSLELGDSALYFCASRGQGENSPLHFGNGTRLTVT.

About this clone itself: Other DNA sequences within the sample encode an identical CDR3. The chain carries TRBV5-1 and TRBJ2-1; D call uncertain. Germline CDR1 SGHRS, CDR2 YFSETQ. CDR3 length equals 12 residues. Trimming took off 4 bases at V and 6 bases at J, with 8 bases between the two ends. For the CDR3, the DNA is TGCGCCAGCAGCCTAGACCTCAATGAGCAGTTCTTC. Translated: CASSLDLNEQFF.